This TCR beta chain was observed in a study of blood T cell repertoires in COVID-19. Background on the study: Sites across the United States, Italy and Spain contributed samples from acute and convalescent COVID-19.

Those enrolled, adults aged roughly 18 to 95 years, came from about two dozen US areas. Self-reported history from a screening survey and questionnaire set each donor's cohort. The germline V gene encodes CDR1 LGHNT and CDR2 FRNRAP. There are 15 residues in the CDR3. The J segment lost 6 bases and the V segment lost 2 bases, leaving 8 bases of the junction unmatched. Per the original methods: Scientists estimated how many nucleated cells there were by amplifying reference gene primers. Sequencing was performed with immunoSEQ multiplex PCR; in TCRdb, only in-frame clones are kept and a portion is missing. That table is the source of V, J and clone size, and D and trimming were worked out from the DNA. The sample has over 200,000 clones, 75% to 90% seen once.

The sequenced sample consisted of PBMCs or T cells enriched from blood (not recorded which). This sequence joins TRBV12-5 and TRBJ1-1; 8 positions match TRBD1. The clonotype originates from a man between 40 and 49 years old who had recovered from COVID-19. For the CDR3, the DNA is TGTGCTAGTGGTTTGCCGCAGGGGGCTAGGGCTGAAGCTTTCTTT. Its translation: CASGLPQGARAEAFF.